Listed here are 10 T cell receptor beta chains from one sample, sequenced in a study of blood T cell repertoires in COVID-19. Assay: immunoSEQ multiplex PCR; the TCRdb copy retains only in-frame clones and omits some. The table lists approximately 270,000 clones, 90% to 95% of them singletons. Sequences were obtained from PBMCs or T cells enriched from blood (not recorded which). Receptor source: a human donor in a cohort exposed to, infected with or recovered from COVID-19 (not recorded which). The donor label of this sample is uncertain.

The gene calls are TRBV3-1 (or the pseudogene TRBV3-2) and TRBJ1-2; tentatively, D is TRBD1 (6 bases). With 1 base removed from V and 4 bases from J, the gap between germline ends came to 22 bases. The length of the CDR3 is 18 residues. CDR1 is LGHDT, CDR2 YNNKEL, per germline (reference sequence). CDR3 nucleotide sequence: TGTGCCAGCAGCCAAGGGACAGCTAGGCAGTGGGGTAGCTATGGCTACACCTTC. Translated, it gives CASSQGTARQWGSYGYTF.

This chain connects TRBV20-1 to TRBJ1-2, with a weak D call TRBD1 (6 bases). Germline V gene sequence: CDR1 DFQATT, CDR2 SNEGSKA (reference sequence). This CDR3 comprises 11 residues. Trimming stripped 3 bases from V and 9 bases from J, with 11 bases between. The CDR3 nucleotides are TGCAGTGCTAGGGCAGGGGACAGCTACACCTTC. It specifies CSARAGDSYTF.

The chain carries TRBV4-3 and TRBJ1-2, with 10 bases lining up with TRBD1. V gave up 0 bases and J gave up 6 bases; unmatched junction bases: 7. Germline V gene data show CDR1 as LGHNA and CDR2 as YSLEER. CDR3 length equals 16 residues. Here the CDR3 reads CASSQDRRTGGHGYTF. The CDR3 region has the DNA TGCGCCAGCAGCCAAGATCGGCGGACAGGGGGTCATGGCTACACCTTC.

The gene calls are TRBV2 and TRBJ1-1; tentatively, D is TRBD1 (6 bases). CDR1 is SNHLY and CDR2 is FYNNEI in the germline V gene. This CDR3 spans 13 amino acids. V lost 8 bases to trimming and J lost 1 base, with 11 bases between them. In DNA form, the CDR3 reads TGTGCCAGCGCGGACAGTTGGAACACTGAAGCTTTCTTT. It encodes CASADSWNTEAFF. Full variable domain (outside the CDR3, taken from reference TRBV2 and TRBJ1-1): EPEVTQTPSHQVTQMGQEVILRCVPISNHLYFYWYRQILGQKVEFLVSFYNNEISEKSEIFDDQFSVERPDGSNFTLKIRSTKLEDSAMYFCASADSWNTEAFFGQGTRLTVV.

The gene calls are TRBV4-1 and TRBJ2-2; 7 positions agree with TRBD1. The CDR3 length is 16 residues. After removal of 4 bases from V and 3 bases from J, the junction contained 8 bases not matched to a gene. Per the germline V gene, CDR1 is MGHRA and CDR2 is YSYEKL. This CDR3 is CASSPTTGQYTGELFF. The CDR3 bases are TGCGCCAGCAGCCCCACCACGGGACAGTACACCGGGGAGCTGTTTTTT.

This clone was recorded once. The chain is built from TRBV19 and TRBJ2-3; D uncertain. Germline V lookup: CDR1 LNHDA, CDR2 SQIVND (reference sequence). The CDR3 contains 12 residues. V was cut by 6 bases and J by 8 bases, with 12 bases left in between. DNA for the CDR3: TGTGCCAGTAGCCCTAGTGTCGGTACGCAGTATTTT. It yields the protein CASSPSVGTQYF.

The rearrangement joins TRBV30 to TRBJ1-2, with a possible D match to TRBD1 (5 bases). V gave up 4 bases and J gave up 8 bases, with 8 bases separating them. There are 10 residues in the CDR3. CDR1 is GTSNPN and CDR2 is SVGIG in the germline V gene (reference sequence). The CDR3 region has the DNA TGTGCCTGGAACGGGGGAGGCTACACCTTC. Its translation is CAWNGGGYTF.

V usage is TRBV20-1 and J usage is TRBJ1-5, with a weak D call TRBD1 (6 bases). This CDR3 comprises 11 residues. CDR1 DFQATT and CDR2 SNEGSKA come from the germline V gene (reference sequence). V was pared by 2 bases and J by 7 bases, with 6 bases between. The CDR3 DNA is TGCAGTGCTAGACAGGGGCAGCCCCAGCATTTT. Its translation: CSARQGQPQHF.

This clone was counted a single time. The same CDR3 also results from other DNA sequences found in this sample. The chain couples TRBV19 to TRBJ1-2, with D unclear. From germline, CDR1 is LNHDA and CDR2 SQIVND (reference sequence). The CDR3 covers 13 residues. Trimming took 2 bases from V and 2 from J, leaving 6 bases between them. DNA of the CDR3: TGTGCCAGTAGTATAAACGGGAACTATGGCTACACCTTC. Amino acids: CASSINGNYGYTF. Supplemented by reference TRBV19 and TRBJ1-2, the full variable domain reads DGGITQSPKYLFRKEGQNVTLSCEQNLNHDAMYWYRQDPGQGLRLIYYSQIVNDFQKGDIAEGYSVSREKKESFPLTVTSAQKNPTAFYLCASSINGNYGYTFGSGTRLTVV.

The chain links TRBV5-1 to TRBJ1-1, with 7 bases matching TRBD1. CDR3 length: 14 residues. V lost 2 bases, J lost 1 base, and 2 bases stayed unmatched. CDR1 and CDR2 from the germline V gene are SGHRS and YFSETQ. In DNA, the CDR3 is TGCGCCAGCAGCTTAACAGGGGAGAACACTGAAGCTTTCTTT. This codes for CASSLTGENTEAFF.